This T cell receptor (beta chain) was identified in a study of cytomegalovirus exposure and HLA in healthy donors (dated by TCRdb to the late 2010s). At the level of the whole study: In an earlier analysis of 587 of the donors, roughly 300 Gb of sequence data and 117 million unique TCR beta sequences from about 179 million T cells were reported. An early release covering roughly 580 HLA-typed donors comprised about 310 gigabases of sequencing data and about 90 million unique TCR sequences. The genetic ancestry cluster associated with self-reported Caucasian donors included around four fifths of the roughly 400 genotyped donors. The study was designed to test whether signatures of past pathogen exposure could be identified by cataloging public T cell receptors. The study profiled the T cell repertoires of 500 to 800 subjects by immunosequencing and related them to cytomegalovirus serostatus. In addition to the first cohort of around 670 subjects, a separate validation cohort of approximately 110 different subjects was used. To predict cytomegalovirus infection status, the study combined high-throughput TCR immunosequencing, statistical association of individual TCRs with disease status, and machine learning. In a later analysis, previously published TCR beta repertoires from fewer than 750 donors were re-analyzed and high-resolution HLA genotyping was added so that TCR occurrence patterns could be studied. The later analysis used no new phenotypic data to find candidate immune exposures, relying instead on TCR beta sequences and their occurrence across donors. To decide whether each TCR beta V gene segment behaved as functional or pseudogenic, an earlier analysis of approximately 590 of the donors relied on high-throughput TCR beta sequencing. Donor age, sex, ethnicity and CMV serostatus were collected together with the repertoire data. In a later genetic analysis, genome-wide SNP genotypes for 398 of the 666 donors were used, and that subset was treated as a discovery cohort. All discovery cohort repertoires had been generated on a single sequencing platform. HLA typing covered class I and class II loci at four-digit resolution. The number of typed donors differed by locus: about 620-640 for A, B, C, DRB1 and DQB1; 500 to 550 for DQA1; around 580 for DPA1; and about 450 for DPB1. Because of strong linkage in the cohort, four or five DR-DQ haplotypes were treated as single units for association and clustering. Among 398 genotyped donors of the cohort, an average of roughly 240,000 unique TCR beta nucleotide sequences were sequenced per donor, roughly a sixth of them non-productive. Paper-wide results and their limitations: The 87-base-pair reads could not distinguish some IMGT-functional V segments, including TRBV6-2 and TRBV6-3, so those segments were excluded. An earlier analysis of approximately 530 of the donors showed that most TCR beta V segments appeared in productive rearrangements either about 87% or about 30% of the time, which broadly matched IMGT annotations. In a later analysis, HLA-associated TCR beta chains were found to be more clonally expanded and to have lower generation probabilities than equally common non-associated chains. A cluster of highly shared sequence variants was judged likely to be a technical artifact of the sequencing pipeline. Several of the top co-occurrence clusters appeared to be linked to parvovirus B19, influenza, CMV and Epstein-Barr virus, according to a later analysis. It was suggested by the authors that the approach could potentially be generalized to other disease states and immunological phenotypes. The presence/absence analyses assumed that sequencing depth was roughly uniform across donors, and that assumption may not be true. When HLA alleles, especially DR and DQ, strongly co-occurred, attributing TCR associations to individual alleles was difficult. Only TCR beta chains were sequenced in this cohort, and the absence of alpha or paired-chain data limited detectable features. The classifier was reported to diagnose cytomegalovirus status with high specificity and sensitivity in both the original cohort and the validation cohort. In a later analysis, most CMV-associated TCR beta chains were found to appear HLA-restricted, with HLA associations seemingly driven largely by CMV exposure. Linkage disequilibrium might explain the correlated functional status among segregating V segments, but an unknown experimental factor could not be ruled out. A further reported finding was that TCR beta sequences accurately predicted the HLA-A and HLA-B alleles for most subjects in the first cohort. Immune exposure information for the cohort was limited to CMV serostatus. Most TCR sequences were observed very rarely across donors, whereas some public TCRs were present in many individuals. In a later genetic analysis, a missense DCLRE1C variant was associated with V-gene and J-gene trimming of TCR beta chains, and the association was replicated in an independent cohort. Because counts were too low, seventeen rarely observed V segments, including chromosome 9 orphons, were left out of the earlier analysis of some 600 of the donors. Compared with the roughly 670-donor mean, donors in an Asian-associated ancestry cluster had fewer N-insertions in productive TCRs, according to a later genetic analysis. A few of the identified cytomegalovirus-associated TCR beta chains were confirmed in vitro to be specific for cytomegalovirus antigens. In a later analysis, the rate of TCR association differed among HLA loci, with DRB1 alleles having the most associated TCRs and HLA-C alleles having the fewest. Specific HLA alleles were associated with 15,000 to 20,000 TCR beta sequences at a false discovery rate of 0.05 in a later analysis. A total of 164 TCR beta chains were listed by the study as associated with cytomegalovirus. Because HLA typing was unavailable for some donors at each locus, only the typed subset was used in association tests.

Receptors were amplified or captured by the immunoSEQ multiplex PCR assay. For the multiplex PCR, a mixture combining 60 forward primers for TCR Vbeta segments and 13 reverse primers for TCR Jbeta segments was used. A multiplex PCR assay on genomic DNA amplified the CDR3 region of rearranged TCR beta genes. On the Illumina HiSeq System, the amplified TCR beta libraries were sequenced as 87-base-pair reads. Regarding the original processing steps: In a later analysis, tens of millions of unique TCR beta chains were counted across the roughly 700 repertoires, and around 10 million of these chains were shared by at least two donors. To remove PCR and sequencing errors, raw reads were error-corrected and collapsed into unique sequences using a nearest-neighbor algorithm that merged closely related sequences. CDR3 sequences were aligned to IMGT reference sequences to assign V, D and J gene segments. For a sequence to be retained, a match of at least six nucleotides was required to both a V gene segment and a J gene segment. A rearrangement counted as productive if the CDR3 had no stop codons and remained in frame with V and J, and every other rearrangement counted as non-productive. CDR3 was defined by IMGT convention, running from the second conserved V-encoded cysteine to the conserved J-encoded phenylalanine. Sequences without an unambiguous match to a single V gene segment were excluded from the earlier analysis of about 600 of the donors. An earlier analysis of 450 to 650 of the donors called V segments functional above 56.7% productive rearrangements and segregating when the between-donor standard deviation exceeded 5%. To diagnose cytomegalovirus status from the catalog of TCR beta chain sequences, a statistical classification framework was built. V and J gene assignment, in a later analysis, came from comparing TCR nucleotide sequences with IMGT/GENE-DB human TR gene sequences. In a later analysis, CDR3 sequences and most-parsimonious VDJ recombination scenarios were assigned using the TCRdist pipeline. In a later analysis, each TCR beta chain was defined by its CDR3 amino acid sequence together with its V-gene family, and reads lacking a unique V-gene family were excluded. A later analysis removed roughly 590 highly shared, low-generation-probability nucleotide sequences to deal with suspected cross-contamination and a sequencing artifact. For each public chain, a later analysis derived a clonal expansion index from normalized ranks of inferred template counts within each repertoire. Generation probabilities in a later analysis came from a VDJ recombination model fitted to out-of-frame rearrangements, and those results were checked against IGoR. In a later analysis, TCR-TCR, TCR-HLA and TCR-CMV co-occurrence was scored with hypergeometric tests, and a repertoire-size bias correction was applied to TCR pairs. False discovery rates were estimated in a later analysis by permuting HLA or CMV assignments 20 times. In a later analysis, co-occurring TCRs were grouped using DBSCAN, with TCRdist sequence similarity added in when clustering inside HLA-allele-positive subsets. For co-occurrence clustering, repertoires with fewer than 30,000 or more than 120,000 public chains were excluded, along with roughly five repertoires with anomalous nucleotide sharing. As stored in TCRdb, this immuneACCESS dataset retains in-frame rearrangements with V and J assigned. A fraction of the clones does not appear; measured against another copy, unresolved V genes explain less than half of the discrepancy, and the remainder lacks a known reason. V and J calls plus clone size are reproduced from that table; the DNA served to infer D and trimming. This sample gives 200,000 to 250,000 clones in total; 82% of them show up just once. 2.7% of the sample rests with the top ten.

There are a few counts of this clone. Its antigen remains undetermined. Base qualities are not at hand, and no much larger clone is one base apart. The CDR3 starts with the cysteine, ends with the phenylalanine, and has 13 residues. Only CDR3 DNA remains: 39 bases, in frame from the first base. The germline V gene gives CDR1 as MNHEY and CDR2 as SVGAGI. V is cut back by 7 bases and J by 3 bases, with 2 bases in the junction unmatched. The cohort was made up of approximately 670 healthy bone marrow donors. At the time of sampling, every cohort member was nominally healthy, though immune exposures that went unrecorded were likely present. The donor tested CMV seronegative, placing the donor among the 350 or so seronegative members of the cohort. Every donor gave a peripheral blood sample, and the peripheral blood mononuclear cells from that sample were used for TCR beta sequencing. Genomic DNA was extracted from the blood cell samples with the Qiagen DNeasy Blood Extraction Kit.

The sample consisted of PBMCs. The origin of this receptor is a middle-aged woman in good health and CMV-seronegative. The rearranged segments are TRBV6-5 and TRBJ2-3, with TRBD1 matching 9 junction bases. The nucleotides are TGTGCCAGCAACAGGGGGCAAACAGATACGCAGTATTTT. This gives the protein CASNRGQTDTQYF.